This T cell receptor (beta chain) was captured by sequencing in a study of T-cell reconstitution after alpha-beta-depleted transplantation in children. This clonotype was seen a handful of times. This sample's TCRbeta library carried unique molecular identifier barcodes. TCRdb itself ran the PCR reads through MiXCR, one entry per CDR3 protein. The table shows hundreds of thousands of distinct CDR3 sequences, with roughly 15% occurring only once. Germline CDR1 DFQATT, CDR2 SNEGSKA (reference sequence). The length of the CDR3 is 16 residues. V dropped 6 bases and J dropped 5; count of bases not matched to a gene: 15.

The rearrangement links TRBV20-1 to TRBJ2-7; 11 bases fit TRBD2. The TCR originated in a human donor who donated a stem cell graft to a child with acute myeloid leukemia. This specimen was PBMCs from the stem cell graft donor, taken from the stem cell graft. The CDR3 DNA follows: TGCAGTGCCGCCCCGGGACTAGCGGAATTTCGTAACGAGCAGTACTTC. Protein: CSAAPGLAEFRNEQYF.